Listed here are 4 T cell receptor beta chains from one sample, sequenced in a study of identifying expanded T cells in peripheral blood. Clones were read by immunoSEQ multiplex PCR, and TCRdb kept only the in-frame ones, dropping some. The table has 70,000 to 100,000 clones, 85% to 90% seen once. The sample comprised blood. These receptor sequences come from a person aged 18 to 69 in good health.

This chain uses TRBV4-3 with TRBJ2-3; TRBD2 agrees at 7 bases. Germline-derived CDR1 and CDR2 are LGHNA and YSLEER. Losses at the gene ends were 2 bases for V and 6 bases for J; bases not matched to a gene: 8. The CDR3 has 15 amino acids. CDR3 coding DNA: TGCGCCAGCAGCCAAAGAGGGGACGGGGGGGATACGCAGTATTTT. Translating gives CASSQRGDGGDTQYF.

This clone has just one count. The DNA of the CDR3 is TGTGCCAGCAGTGAAATAAGGGTGAGCTCCTATAATTCACCCCTCCACTTT. Translation gives CASSEIRVSSYNSPLHF. The rearrangement links TRBV6-1 to TRBJ1-6; unclear D gene. V lost 2 bases and J 0 bases, leaving 11 bases between the germline ends. Looked up from germline, CDR1 is MNHNS and CDR2 is SASEGT. There are 17 residues in the CDR3.

This clone came up once. The chain joins TRBV11-2 to TRBJ2-4; D tentatively reads TRBD1 or TRBD2 (6 bases each). Trimming removed 1 base from V and 6 bases from J, with 16 bases in between. This CDR3 contains 16 residues. Germline CDR1 and CDR2: SGHAT and FQNNGV. The CDR3 DNA reads as TGTGCCAGCAGCTTAGGCTCCGGGGGCCGGAGAAACATTCAGTACTTC. Its translation: CASSLGSGGRRNIQYF.

Regarding this clone: A read error may account for a junction end that differs from germline. V usage is TRBV14 and J usage is TRBJ2-7; the D is unclear. The CDR3 has 13 residues. CDR1 and CDR2 from the germline V gene are SGHDN and FVKESK. The CDR3 loop is CASSQVTTYGQYF. CDR3 coding DNA: TGTGCCAGCAGCCAAGTAACAACTTACGGGCAGTACTTC.